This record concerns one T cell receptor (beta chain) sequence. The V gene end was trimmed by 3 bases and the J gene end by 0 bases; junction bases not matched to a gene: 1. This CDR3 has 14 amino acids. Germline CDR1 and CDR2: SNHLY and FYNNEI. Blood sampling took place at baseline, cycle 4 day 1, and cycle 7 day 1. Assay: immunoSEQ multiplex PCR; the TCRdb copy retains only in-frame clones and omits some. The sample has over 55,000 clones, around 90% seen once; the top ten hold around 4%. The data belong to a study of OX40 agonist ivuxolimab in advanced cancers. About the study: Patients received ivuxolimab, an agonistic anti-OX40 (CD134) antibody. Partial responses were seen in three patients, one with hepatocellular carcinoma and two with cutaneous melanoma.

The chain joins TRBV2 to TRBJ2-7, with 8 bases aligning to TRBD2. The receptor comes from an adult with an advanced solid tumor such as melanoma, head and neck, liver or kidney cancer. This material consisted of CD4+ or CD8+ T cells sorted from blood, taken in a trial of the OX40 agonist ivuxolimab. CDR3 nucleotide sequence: TGTGCCAGCAGTGATAGCGGGAACTCCTACGAGCAGTACTTC. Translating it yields CASSDSGNSYEQYF.